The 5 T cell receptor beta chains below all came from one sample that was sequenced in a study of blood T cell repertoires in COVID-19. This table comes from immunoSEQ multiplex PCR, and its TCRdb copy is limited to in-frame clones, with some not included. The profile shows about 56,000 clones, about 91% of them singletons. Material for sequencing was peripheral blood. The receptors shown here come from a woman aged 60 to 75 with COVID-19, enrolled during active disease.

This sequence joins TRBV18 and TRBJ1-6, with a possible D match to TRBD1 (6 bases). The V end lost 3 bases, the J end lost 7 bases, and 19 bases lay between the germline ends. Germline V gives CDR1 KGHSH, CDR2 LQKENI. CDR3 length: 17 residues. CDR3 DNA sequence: TGTGCCAGCTCACCCCTAGCAGGGGTTGGCCAAAATTCACCCCTCCACTTT. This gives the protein CASSPLAGVGQNSPLHF.

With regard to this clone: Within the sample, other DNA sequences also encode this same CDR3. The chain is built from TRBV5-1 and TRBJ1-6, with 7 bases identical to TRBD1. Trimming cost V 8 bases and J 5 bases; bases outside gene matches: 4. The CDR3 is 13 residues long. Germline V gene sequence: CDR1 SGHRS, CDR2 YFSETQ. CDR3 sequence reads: CASSDRDNSPLHF. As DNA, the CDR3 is TGCGCCAGTAGCGACAGGGATAATTCACCCCTCCACTTT.

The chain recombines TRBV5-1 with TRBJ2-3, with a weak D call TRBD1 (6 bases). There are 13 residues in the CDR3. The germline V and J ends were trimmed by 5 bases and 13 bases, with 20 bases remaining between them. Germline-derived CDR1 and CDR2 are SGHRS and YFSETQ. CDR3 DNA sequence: TGCGCCAGCAGGGCAGGGGAAAACTTTAGGGAGTATTTT. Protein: CASRAGENFREYF.

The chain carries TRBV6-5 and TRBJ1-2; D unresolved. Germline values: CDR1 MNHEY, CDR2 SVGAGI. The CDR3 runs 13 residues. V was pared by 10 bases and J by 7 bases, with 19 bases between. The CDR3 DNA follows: TGTGCCACCTCCCCCGTTGGGGAGGTTGGCTACACCTTC. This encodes CATSPVGEVGYTF.

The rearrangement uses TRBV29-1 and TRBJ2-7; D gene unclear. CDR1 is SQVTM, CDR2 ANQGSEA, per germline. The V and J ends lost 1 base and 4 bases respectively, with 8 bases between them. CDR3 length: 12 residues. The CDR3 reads CSVEGAQYEQYF. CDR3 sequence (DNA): TGCAGCGTTGAAGGGGCACAGTACGAGCAGTACTTC.